Listed here is a single TCR beta chain. Its antigen is unknown. Germline V lookup: CDR1 ENHRY, CDR2 SYGVKD. Trimming shortened V by 8 bases and J by 9 bases, and 11 bases separated the two germline ends. This CDR3 is built from 11 residues. This entry comes from a study of T cell responses to AZD1222 COVID-19 vaccine. At the level of the study: Both about-4-week and about-12-week second-dose recipients were combined. Overall study results and limits: Close to half of spike-specific TCRs reportedly recognize unmutated variant regions. Repertoires were obtained solely post-peak T cell response. Only five or six individuals given AZD1222 were seropositive at baseline.

Sequencing used immunoSEQ multiplex PCR; TCRdb keeps in-frame clones, though not all of them. The table has 90,000 to 110,000 clones, 91% seen once. V gene TRBV10-3 combines with J gene TRBJ2-1; the D is unclear. The sample was peripheral blood, taken on day 0 of AZD1222 vaccination. This clonotype originated in an adult in good health. This chain's CDR3 is CAIGSNPEQFF. CDR3 coding DNA: TGTGCCATCGGAAGTAACCCTGAGCAGTTCTTC.